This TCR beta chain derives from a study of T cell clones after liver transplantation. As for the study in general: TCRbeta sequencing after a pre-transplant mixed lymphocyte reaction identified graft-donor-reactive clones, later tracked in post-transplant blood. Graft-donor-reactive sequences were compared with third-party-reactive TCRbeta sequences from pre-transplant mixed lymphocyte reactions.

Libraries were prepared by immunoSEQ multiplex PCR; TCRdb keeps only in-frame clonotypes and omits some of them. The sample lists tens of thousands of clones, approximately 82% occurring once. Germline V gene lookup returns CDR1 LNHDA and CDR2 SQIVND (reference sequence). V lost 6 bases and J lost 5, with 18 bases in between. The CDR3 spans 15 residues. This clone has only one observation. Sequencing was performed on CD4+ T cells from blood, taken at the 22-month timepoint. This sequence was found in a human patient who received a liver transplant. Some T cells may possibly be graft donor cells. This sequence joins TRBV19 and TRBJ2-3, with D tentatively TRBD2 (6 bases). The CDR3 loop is CASRRMTRREDTQYF. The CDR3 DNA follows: TGTGCCAGTAGGCGGATGACAAGGAGGGAAGATACGCAGTATTTT.